This T cell receptor (beta chain) was captured by sequencing in a study of CD8+ T cells in alopecia areata. About the study: It was oral tofacitinib, at 5 to 10 mg twice daily, that treated patients received.

cDNA prepared by RNA extraction and subsequent reverse transcription served as the template for sequencing. Profiled with immunoSEQ multiplex PCR; TCRdb holds only in-frame clones, not every one. The sample includes roughly 150,000 clones, 45% to 60% of them seen just once. Germline V gives CDR1 SSHAT, CDR2 FNYEAQ (reference sequence). This CDR3 comprises 14 residues. Specimens obtained from alopecia areata patients comprised lesional scalp punch biopsies and peripheral blood. The sample holds a few counts of this clone. One junction end does not reproduce the germline sequence, and a read error may be involved.

The receptor was derived from a human donor with alopecia areata. The V call is TRBV7-7, the J call TRBJ2-2; D gene unclear. Sequencing used CD4+ T cells sorted from blood. The CDR3 DNA sequence: TGTGCTAGCAGCTTAGTGGGATCGTCCGGGGAGCTGTTTTTT. Protein sequence: CASSLVGSSGELFF.